This entry lists 17 T cell receptor beta chains sequenced from one sample in a study of technical replicates of blood from a handful of donors. Assay used: immunoSEQ multiplex PCR; TCRdb lists only in-frame clones, some missing. The sample lists tens of thousands of clones; roughly nine tenths were seen once. Sequenced input: T cells isolated from PBMCs. The origin of the receptors is a human donor in good health. Some clones in this sample may be carry-over from other donors' samples.

This clone was picked up a small number of times. This chain links TRBV6-5 with TRBJ1-1; TRBD1 agrees at 7 bases. The CDR3 extends over 13 amino acids. The V segment lost 10 bases and the J segment 4 bases; nucleotides outside the gene matches: 9. CDR1 is MNHEY, CDR2 SVGAGI, per germline. This chain's CDR3 is CATRGPGGTEAFF. The CDR3 region has the DNA TGTGCCACGAGGGGGCCCGGGGGCACTGAAGCTTTCTTT.

The rearrangement uses TRBV10-3 and TRBJ2-7, with D hard to call. In germline, CDR1 is ENHRY, CDR2 SYGVKD. CDR3 length equals 12 residues. Deletions cut 2 bases from V and 4 bases from J, with 6 bases between. This CDR3 is CAISEDGYEQYF. CDR3 in DNA: TGTGCCATCAGTGAGGACGGGTACGAGCAGTACTTC.

V and J are TRBV10-3 and TRBJ1-5; 9 bases fit TRBD1. V lost 6 bases and J lost 2; bases outside the gene matches: 5. This CDR3 comprises 15 residues. The germline V gene has CDR1 ENHRY and CDR2 SYGVKD. The CDR3 nucleotides read TGTGCCATCAGCCGCACAGGGGGCGGCAATCAGCCCCAGCATTTT. It encodes CAISRTGGGNQPQHF.

The V call is TRBV7-3, the J call TRBJ1-1; D gene uncertain. The CDR3 runs to 14 residues. Trimming removed 1 base at V and 4 bases at J, with 10 bases between. CDR1 and CDR2 (germline): SGHTA, FQGTGA. CDR3 coding DNA: TGTGCCAGCAGCTTAAAACCCGGAGGCACTGAAGCTTTCTTT. It codes for CASSLKPGGTEAFF.

The chain carries TRBV27 and TRBJ1-2; 9 nucleotides match TRBD1. The CDR3 covers 18 residues. V lost 7 bases and J lost 0; bases outside the gene matches: 15. Germline V gene data show CDR1 as MNHEY and CDR2 as SMNVEV (reference sequence). CDR3 sequence (DNA): TGTGCCAGCAAAAAGAATCCGGGACAGGGTCGGACTAACTATGGCTACACCTTC. It is translated as CASKKNPGQGRTNYGYTF.

The chain has TRBV5-6 and TRBJ1-5; tentatively, D is TRBD1 (5 bases). The V and J ends lost 4 bases and 5 bases respectively, with 13 bases between them. The CDR3 consists of 14 residues. CDR1 and CDR2 from the germline V gene are SGHDT and YYEEEE. The CDR3 sequence: CASSRKGVDQPQHF. The CDR3 coding sequence is TGTGCCAGCAGCCGCAAAGGGGTGGATCAGCCCCAGCATTTT.

The CDR3 region is CASRPGQGLYSNQPQHF. Here the CDR3 DNA reads TGTGCCAGCAGACCGGGACAGGGTCTTTATAGCAATCAGCCCCAGCATTTT. This sequence joins TRBV28 and TRBJ1-5; 9 nucleotides align to TRBD1. CDR1 is MDHEN and CDR2 is SYDVKM in the germline V gene. CDR3 length: 17 amino acids. Germline trimming cut 6 bases from V and 0 bases from J; bases unmatched to any gene: 9.

The chain has TRBV7-9 and TRBJ2-1, with D perhaps TRBD1 (5 bases). V was shortened by 3 bases and J by 6 bases, with 15 bases between the two germline ends. This CDR3 contains 15 residues. The V gene's germline CDR1 is SEHNR and CDR2 FQNEAQ (reference sequence). Here the CDR3 reads CASSFAGIVGNEQFF. CDR3 DNA: TGTGCCAGCAGCTTCGCAGGGATTGTTGGCAATGAGCAGTTCTTC. The full variable domain, in which reference TRBV7-9 and TRBJ2-1 provide the parts outside the CDR3, is DTGVSQNPRHKITKRGQNVTFRCDPISEHNRLYWYRQTLGQGPEFLTYFQNEAQLEKSRLLSDRFSAERPKGSFSTLEIQRTEQGDSAMYLCASSFAGIVGNEQFFGPGTRLTVL.

The J gene is TRBJ2-3, the V gene TRBV19, with 9 bases lining up with TRBD2. V lost 10 bases, J lost 3 bases, and 8 bases stayed unmatched. The germline V gene has CDR1 LNHDA and CDR2 SQIVND (reference sequence). The CDR3 contains 14 residues. The CDR3 region is CATRPGLATDTQYF. The CDR3 DNA reads as TGTGCCACCAGGCCGGGACTAGCTACAGATACGCAGTATTTT.

The rearrangement joins TRBV6-1 to TRBJ1-1; 7 nucleotides agree with TRBD1. In germline, CDR1 is MNHNS, CDR2 SASEGT. CDR3 length: 13 residues. V lost 8 bases and J lost 9; bases outside the gene matches: 12. In nucleotides, the CDR3 is TGTGCCAGCTCCTCCCAGACAGGGACACAAGCTTTCTTT. Protein sequence: CASSSQTGTQAFF.

This rearrangement joins TRBV11-2 to TRBJ2-7; 9 nucleotides agree with TRBD2. The J segment lost 0 bases and the V segment lost 6 bases, leaving 9 bases of the junction unmatched. The CDR3 runs to 16 residues. CDR1 is SGHAT and CDR2 is FQNNGV in the germline V gene. CDR3 sequence (DNA): TGTGCCAGCAGAACACCGGGACTAGCCGGCTCCTACGAGCAGTACTTC. Protein: CASRTPGLAGSYEQYF.

This CDR3 is CASSLNPRDTQYF. The CDR3 DNA reads as TGTGCCAGCAGCTTAAATCCACGGGATACGCAGTATTTT. This sequence joins TRBV7-2 and TRBJ2-3; no clear D. The CDR3 runs to 13 residues. Trimming removed 2 bases at V and 6 bases at J, with 9 bases between. Germline values: CDR1 SGHTA, CDR2 FQGNSA.

Comment on this clone: Compared with germline, one end of the junction differs, possibly owing to a read error. The chain uses TRBV5-1 and TRBJ2-7; D possibly corresponds to TRBD1 (5 bases). Germline CDR1 is SGHRS and CDR2 is YFSETQ. The CDR3 is 12 amino acids. Here the CDR3 reads CASSLDDSVLLF. In nucleotides, the CDR3 is TGCGCCAGCAGCTTGGATGACAGCGTCCTTCTCTTC.

The gene calls are TRBV9 and TRBJ1-6; TRBD1 is a possible D gene (6 bases). V was clipped by 0 bases and J by 10 bases, with 14 bases between them. This CDR3 is built from 15 residues. Germline CDR1 reads SGDLS; CDR2 reads YYNGEE. CDR3 DNA sequence: TGTGCCAGCAGCGTAGAACTAGGGGGTCCGTCACCCCTCCACTTT. Protein: CASSVELGGPSPLHF.

The chain combines TRBV5-6 with TRBJ1-2; D gene unclear. Trimming took off 4 bases at V and 10 bases at J, with 14 bases between the two ends. There are 12 residues in the CDR3. Germline CDR1 and CDR2: SGHDT and YYEEEE. As DNA, the CDR3 is TGTGCCAGCAGCCGAGAAAAGAGTAACTACACCTTC. Translation: CASSREKSNYTF.

The V call is TRBV4-1, the J call TRBJ2-2; a weak D match, TRBD1 (6 bases). CDR1 MGHRA and CDR2 YSYEKL come from the germline V gene. The germline V and J ends were trimmed by 1 base and 1 base, with 13 bases remaining between them. The CDR3 is 17 residues long. CDR3: CASSQGYRTENTGELFF. The CDR3 region has the DNA TGCGCCAGCAGCCAAGGTTATCGGACAGAGAACACCGGGGAGCTGTTTTTT.

The V call is TRBV27, the J call TRBJ2-5, with D possibly being TRBD2 (7 bases). TRBJ2-7 matches the DNA end more closely, so the J call is doubtful. Germline values: CDR1 MNHEY, CDR2 SMNVEV (reference sequence). The CDR3 is 15 amino acids. DNA for the CDR3: TGTGCCAGCAGTTCCGGGGGCGGGGGTCTCTACGAGCAGTACTTC. Protein sequence: CASSSGGGGLYEQYF.